These 20 T cell receptor beta chains were all obtained from the same sample, sequenced in a study of cytomegalovirus exposure and HLA in healthy donors. Primers for the PCR totalled 60 Vbeta and 13 Jbeta. Using immunoSEQ multiplex PCR, the repertoire was profiled, and TCRdb retains in-frame clones only, with some absent. The sample yields about 130,000 clones, about 80% seen once. Sample: PBMCs. All receptors derive from a man in his forties or fifties in good health and CMV-seronegative.

This chain uses TRBV12-5 with TRBJ2-1; D gene uncertain. V lost 0 bases and J 7 bases, leaving 10 bases between the germline ends. The CDR3 consists of 14 residues. CDR1 and CDR2 from the germline V gene are LGHNT and FRNRAP. CDR3: CASGLVPITNEQFF. The CDR3 DNA is TGTGCTAGTGGTTTGGTACCTATTACGAATGAGCAGTTCTTC.

The CDR3 DNA reads TGCGCCAGCAGCCTTTCCTCGACTAGCGGGAGATCGACCGGGGAGCTGTTTTTT. It encodes CASSLSSTSGRSTGELFF. The rearrangement links TRBV4-1 to TRBJ2-2; TRBD2 matches at 12 bases. The V gene end was trimmed by 4 bases and the J gene end by 5 bases; junction bases not matched to a gene: 11. CDR1 MGHRA and CDR2 YSYEKL come from the germline V gene. There are 18 residues in the CDR3.

The chain has TRBV5-5 and TRBJ2-7; TRBD2 matches 10 bases. This CDR3 has 17 amino acids. V gave up 3 bases and J gave up 2 bases; unmatched junction bases: 11. Germline CDR1 and CDR2: SGHKS and YYEKEE (reference sequence). CDR3 residues: CASSSQAAGGTPYEQYF. CDR3 bases: TGTGCCAGCAGCTCCCAGGCAGCGGGAGGGACCCCCTACGAGCAGTACTTC.

The V and J genes are TRBV7-9 and TRBJ2-5; D is possibly TRBD1 (6 bases). Germline CDR1 reads SEHNR; CDR2 reads FQNEAQ (reference sequence). V gave up 5 bases and J gave up 3 bases, with 19 bases separating them. CDR3 length equals 16 residues. CDR3 in DNA: TGTGCCAGCAGCCGATCGGGTTGGGACACCGAAGAGACCCAGTACTTC. Translating it yields CASSRSGWDTEETQYF.

The V call is TRBV2, the J call TRBJ1-1; D gene ambiguous. Germline loops: CDR1 SNHLY, CDR2 FYNNEI. This CDR3 has 13 residues. The V end was cut by 4 bases, the J end by 5 bases, with 11 bases between. As DNA, the CDR3 is TGTGCCAGCAGTGTCGAGGGATGGACTGAAGCTTTCTTT. It is translated as CASSVEGWTEAFF.

The CDR3 here is CASSQIGGEAFF. The CDR3 nucleotides read TGTGCCAGCAGCCAAATCGGGGGAGAAGCTTTCTTT. This chain connects TRBV14 to TRBJ1-1, with D tentatively TRBD1 (5 bases). CDR1 is SGHDN, CDR2 FVKESK, per germline. The CDR3 length is 12 residues. V shed 2 bases and J shed 8 bases, with 9 bases lying between them. Together with reference TRBV14 and TRBJ1-1, the CDR3 gives the full variable domain: EAGVTQFPSHSVIEKGQTVTLRCDPISGHDNLYWYRRVMGKEIKFLLHFVKESKQDESGMPNNRFLAERTGGTYSTLKVQPAELEDSGVYFCASSQIGGEAFFGQGTRLTVV.

The chain combines TRBV6-5 with TRBJ1-2; D may be TRBD1 (6 bases). This CDR3 has 12 residues. Trimming took off 7 bases at V and 2 bases at J, with 8 bases between the two ends. Germline V gene sequence: CDR1 MNHEY, CDR2 SVGAGI. The CDR3 spells CASKDSNYGYTF. The CDR3 DNA is TGTGCCAGCAAGGACAGCAACTATGGCTACACCTTC.

The chain couples TRBV5-1 to TRBJ2-1; TRBD2 agrees at 8 bases. Unmatched junction bases numbered 11, after V lost 5 bases and J lost 7 bases. The CDR3 totals 15 residues. CDR1 is SGHRS and CDR2 is YFSETQ in the germline V gene. CDR3 coding DNA: TGCGCCAGCAGTCTAGATAGCGGGGCGAGGAATGAGCAGTTCTTC. Amino acids: CASSLDSGARNEQFF.

The sample holds one count of this clone. The rearrangement joins TRBV6-4 to TRBJ2-7; TRBD2 might be the D (6 bases). This CDR3 has 13 amino acids. V was trimmed by 3 bases and J by 2 bases, leaving 8 bases between them. Germline CDR1 is MRHNA and CDR2 is SNTAGT. The CDR3 sequence is CASSESGAYEQYF. As DNA, the CDR3 is TGTGCCAGCAGTGAATCGGGGGCCTACGAGCAGTACTTC.

V gene TRBV29-1 combines with J gene TRBJ1-2, with D possibly being TRBD1 (6 bases). The CDR3 loop spans 13 amino acids. V lost 6 bases to trimming and J lost 6 bases, with 17 bases between them. Germline CDR1 SQVTM, CDR2 ANQGSEA. Written as DNA, the CDR3 is TGCAGCGTCGGGGGGCAGCACGGCCATGGCTACACCTTC. Translating it yields CSVGGQHGHGYTF.

The chain is built from TRBV2 and TRBJ2-1; 14 bases line up with TRBD2. CDR3 length equals 15 residues. Germline CDR1 SNHLY, CDR2 FYNNEI. Trimming at V came to 5 bases and at J to 9 bases, leaving 6 bases not matched to a gene. CDR3 in DNA: TGTGCCAGCAGTTACAGCGGGACTAGCGGGGGTGAGCAGTTCTTC. Its protein is CASSYSGTSGGEQFF.

V is TRBV5-4 and J is TRBJ1-2; D is perhaps TRBD1 (5 bases). CDR1 is SGHNT and CDR2 is YYREEE in the germline V gene (reference sequence). V gave up 4 bases and J gave up 3 bases, with 13 bases separating them. The CDR3 spans 14 residues. In DNA, the CDR3 is TGTGCCAGCAGCCGGGGGGGAGGGGACTATGGCTACACCTTC. Translating gives CASSRGGGDYGYTF.

This chain connects TRBV6-5 to TRBJ2-5, with 8 bases identical to TRBD2. V lost 6 bases and J lost 2; bases outside the gene matches: 5. CDR1 and CDR2 (germline): MNHEY, SVGAGI. This CDR3 has 14 residues. The CDR3 spells CASSATGGQETQYF. The CDR3, as DNA: TGTGCCAGCAGCGCAACGGGGGGGCAAGAGACCCAGTACTTC.

V is TRBV7-6 and J is TRBJ1-2; D is uncertain. CDR3 length equals 15 residues. Trimming took 2 bases from V and 0 from J, leaving 10 bases between them. Germline V gene sequence: CDR1 SGHVS, CDR2 FNYEAQ. CDR3 DNA: TGTGCCAGCAGCTTAAGAGCAGGCCCTAACTATGGCTACACCTTC. Protein: CASSLRAGPNYGYTF.

The CDR3 spells CASSAGHFTGELFF. The DNA for the CDR3 is TGTGCCAGCAGTGCTGGACACTTCACCGGGGAGCTGTTTTTT. The chain recombines TRBV2 with TRBJ2-2; D may be TRBD1 (5 bases). Germline loops: CDR1 SNHLY, CDR2 FYNNEI. Deletions cut 4 bases from V and 4 bases from J, with 10 bases between. The CDR3 sequence is 14 residues long.

This sequence joins TRBV4-1 and TRBJ2-1, with D hard to call. V was trimmed by 0 bases and J by 3 bases, leaving 9 bases between them. Germline V gives CDR1 MGHRA, CDR2 YSYEKL. CDR3 size: 15 residues. The CDR3 DNA sequence: TGCGCCAGCAGCCAAGACCCATCGGGCTACAATGAGCAGTTCTTC. Encoded protein: CASSQDPSGYNEQFF.

The CDR3 region is CASSLRVRDTSYEQYF. The DNA for the CDR3 is TGTGCCAGCAGCTTGAGGGTCAGGGACACCTCCTACGAGCAGTACTTC. The chain links TRBV5-5 to TRBJ2-7; the D gene is possibly TRBD1 (6 bases). Germline V gene lookup returns CDR1 SGHKS and CDR2 YYEKEE (reference sequence). The germline V and J ends were trimmed by 1 base and 0 bases, with 14 bases remaining between them. The CDR3 covers 16 residues.

This chain links TRBV7-9 with TRBJ1-2; the D is unclear. Trimming pared 5 bases from V and 14 bases from J, leaving 15 bases between. CDR1 and CDR2 from the germline V gene are SEHNR and FQNEAQ (reference sequence). The CDR3 sequence is 11 residues long. DNA of the CDR3: TGTGCCAGCAGCGTACTTGGAGGGCAGACCTTC. Its translation is CASSVLGGQTF.

J is TRBJ2-7 and V is TRBV5-1, with 9 bases aligning to TRBD1. CDR1 is SGHRS and CDR2 is YFSETQ in the germline V gene. The J segment lost 3 bases and the V segment lost 4 bases, leaving 5 bases of the junction unmatched. The CDR3 spans 14 residues. The CDR3 is CASSAGTGIYEQYF. In DNA form, the CDR3 reads TGCGCCAGCAGCGCCGGGACAGGGATCTACGAGCAGTACTTC.

The CDR3 DNA sequence: TGTGCCTGGAGTGTAGGAGGGATGGGTTACGAGCAGTACTTC. Its protein is CAWSVGGMGYEQYF. The chain is built from TRBV30 and TRBJ2-7, with D possibly TRBD2 on 6 matching bases. CDR1 is GTSNPN and CDR2 is SVGIG in the germline V gene (reference sequence). The germline V and J ends were trimmed by 0 bases and 4 bases, with 13 bases remaining between them. There are 14 residues in the CDR3.